This T cell receptor beta chain was captured by sequencing in a study of patients and donors after allogeneic stem cell transplantation. Each CDR3 protein gets one entry after TCRdb re-called the RT-PCR reads with MiXCR. The sample yields approximately 150,000 distinct CDR3 sequences, approximately 25% seen once. The sample holds a few counts of this clonotype. The sequence was collected from a human donor who was either an allogeneic HSCT recipient or a stem cell or donor lymphocyte infusion donor (not recorded which). It is not recorded whose cells these are; they may come from a transplant donor. The material sequenced was blood, either unsorted or a sorted T cell fraction (not recorded which).

The CDR3 DNA reads as TGCGCCAGCAGCTTGGATGGGTCAGTCGTTTCTTCCTACGAGCAGTACTTC. This gives the protein CASSLDGSVVSSYEQYF. The chain links TRBV5-1 to TRBJ2-7, with D unresolved. Germline V gene lookup returns CDR1 SGHRS and CDR2 YFSETQ. The CDR3 is made up of 17 amino acids. Deletions cut 0 bases from V and 1 base from J, with 17 bases between.